This T cell receptor (beta chain) was profiled in a study of glioma-infiltrating T cells. Germline trimming cut 3 bases from V and 3 bases from J; bases unmatched to any gene: 2. Germline V gene data show CDR1 as SGHNT and CDR2 as YYREEE (reference sequence). The CDR3 spans 13 residues. This clonotype was observed many times. Its antigen remains unidentified. Study outcomes and limitations: Tissue and blood shared very few CDR3 sequences. Gliomas, especially low-grade, showed above-expected tissue-blood divergence; non-neoplastic patients showed below.

The iRepertoire nested amplicon-rescue multiplex PCR amplified TCR alpha and beta CDR3s from RNA. For one-step reverse transcription and amplification, about 85-400 ng of tissue mRNA or PBMC total RNA was used. Each CDR3 protein gets one entry after TCRdb re-called the multiplex PCR reads with MiXCR. This table has tens of thousands of distinct CDR3 sequences, approximately 40% appearing once. The sequence came from a human donor with low-grade glioma or glioblastoma, undergoing nonglioma brain surgery, or in good health (not recorded which). The sequencing sample was made of glioma tissue, nonneoplastic brain tissue, or PBMCs (not recorded which). This sequence joins TRBV5-4 and TRBJ1-1, with 7 bases that match TRBD1. As DNA, the CDR3 is TGTGCCAGCAGCTGGGACAGACACACTGAAGCTTTCTTT. This gives the protein CASSWDRHTEAFF. Drawing the rest from reference TRBV5-4 and TRBJ1-1, the complete variable domain is ETGVTQSPTHLIKTRGQQVTLRCSSQSGHNTVSWYQQALGQGPQFIFQYYREEENGRGNFPPRFSGLQFPNYSSELNVNALELDDSALYLCASSWDRHTEAFFGQGTRLTVV.